A selection of T cell receptor beta chains follows, all from one sample in a study of T cell responses to AZD1222 COVID-19 vaccine. Using immunoSEQ multiplex PCR, the repertoire was profiled, and TCRdb retains in-frame clones only, with some absent. The data hold 70,000 to 90,000 clones, with 90% observed a single time. The specimen comprised peripheral blood, sampled on day 0 of AZD1222 vaccination. The source is an adult in good health. Each CDR3 is given with its conserved first and last residue. The order of the fields is clone size, J gene, V gene, D gene, CDR3 DNA, CDR3 protein. The D gene is left open where the match is weak. Only part of the rows carry a size: once, few, many, or a class if the clone is expanded.

size: NA
J: TRBJ1-4
V: TRBV19
D: NA
DNA: TGTGCCAGTAATTCCGTGTCGGCAGGTCTTAATGAAAAACTGTTTTTT
CDR3: CASNSVSAGLNEKLFF

size: NA
J: TRBJ2-7
V: TRBV5-7
D: TRBD1
DNA: TGTGCCAGCAGCTTGTGGCAGGGGGCGCTTTTCTACGAGCAGTACTTC
CDR3: CASSLWQGALFYEQYF

size: NA
J: TRBJ2-7
V: TRBV5-5
D: NA
DNA: TGTGCCAGCAGCTCCTTCTCCTACGAGCAGTACTTC
CDR3: CASSSFSYEQYF

size: NA
J: TRBJ1-4
V: TRBV5-1
D: NA
DNA: TGCGCCAGCAGCTTCTCGGGTCCGGTTGATGAAAAACTGTTTTTT
CDR3: CASSFSGPVDEKLFF

size: once
J: TRBJ1-5
V: TRBV2
D: TRBD1
DNA: TGTGCCAGCAGTCTTAACAGGGGTAGCAATCAGCCCCAGCATTTT
CDR3: CASSLNRGSNQPQHF

size: NA
J: TRBJ1-1
V: TRBV25-1
D: NA
DNA: TGTGCCAGCGGAGAGGGGGGGACGCTCGTCTTT
CDR3: CASGEGGTLVF

size: NA
J: TRBJ1-1
V: TRBV6-5
D: NA
DNA: TGTGCCAGCAGTTACTTGGCGAACACTGAAGCTTTCTTT
CDR3: CASSYLANTEAFF

size: NA
J: TRBJ2-2
V: TRBV7-3
D: NA
DNA: TGTGCCAGCAGTCCTACCCCGGGACACCAGAACACCGGGGAGCTGTTTTTT
CDR3: CASSPTPGHQNTGELFF

size: NA
J: TRBJ2-1
V: TRBV6-4
D: TRBD2
DNA: TGTGCCAGCAGCCCGGGACTAGCGGGAGGAAGCGATGAGCAGTTCTTC
CDR3: CASSPGLAGGSDEQFF

size: NA
J: TRBJ2-7
V: TRBV5-1
D: NA
DNA: TGCGCCAGCAGCTTGGCCGTTGGCAAAGGATCCGAGCAGTACTTC
CDR3: CASSLAVGKGSEQYF

size: NA
J: TRBJ2-7
V: TRBV19
D: TRBD1
DNA: TGTGCCAGTAGTATACTCAGGGGGCCTTCCTACGAGCAGTACTTC
CDR3: CASSILRGPSYEQYF

size: few
J: TRBJ2-7
V: TRBV28
D: TRBD2
DNA: TGTGCCAGCAGTTCCATATTTAACTACGGGACTAGCGGGACCTACGAGCAGTACTTC
CDR3: CASSSIFNYGTSGTYEQYF

size: NA
J: TRBJ2-1
V: TRBV5-1
D: TRBD1
DNA: TGCGCCAGCAGAGGGACAGGGGATGAGCAGTTCTTC
CDR3: CASRGTGDEQFF

size: NA
J: TRBJ2-7
V: TRBV4-1
D: NA
DNA: TGCGCCAGCAGCCCCAGGGTAAGCTCCTACGAGCAGTACTTC
CDR3: CASSPRVSSYEQYF

size: NA
J: TRBJ2-4
V: TRBV11-2
D: NA
DNA: TGTGCCAGCAGCTTATCAGGGAGGGCCAAAAACATTCAGTACTTC
CDR3: CASSLSGRAKNIQYF

size: few
J: TRBJ1-4
V: TRBV15
D: NA
DNA: TGTGCCACCAGCAGAGATTGGGCGAATACTGAAACTAATGAAAAACTGTTTTTT
CDR3: CATSRDWANTETNEKLFF

size: NA
J: TRBJ1-5
V: TRBV2
D: NA
DNA: TGTGCCAGCAGCGGTCCAGGCCGCTATAGCAATCAGCCCCAGCATTTT
CDR3: CASSGPGRYSNQPQHF

size: NA
J: TRBJ1-1
V: TRBV10-3
D: NA
DNA: TGTGCCATCAGTGATCGTCTTGAAGCTTTCTTT
CDR3: CAISDRLEAFF

size: NA
J: TRBJ1-2
V: TRBV7-6
D: NA
DNA: TGTGCCAGCAGCGCAACCCGGGACACATGGCCCTATGGCTACACCTTC
CDR3: CASSATRDTWPYGYTF

size: NA
J: TRBJ2-1
V: TRBV6-6
D: NA
DNA: TGTGCCAGCAGTTACTCGATGCGTAATGAGCAGTTCTTC
CDR3: CASSYSMRNEQFF

size: NA
J: TRBJ1-1
V: TRBV2
D: NA
DNA: TGTGCCAGCAGGAGTCAGGGTTTCGGTGAAGCTTTCTTT
CDR3: CASRSQGFGEAFF

size: NA
J: TRBJ2-1
V: TRBV29-1
D: TRBD2
DNA: TGCAGCGGAACCACTACTAGCGGGCGCTACAATGAGCAGTTCTTC
CDR3: CSGTTTSGRYNEQFF

size: NA
J: TRBJ2-5
V: TRBV6-5
D: TRBD2
DNA: TGTGCCAGCAGTTACGATGAGCGGGGGGGCCAAGAGACCCAGTACTTC
CDR3: CASSYDERGGQETQYF

size: few
J: TRBJ2-7
V: TRBV5-1
D: TRBD2
DNA: TGCGCCAGCAGCTTTAGCGGGGGCAAAACCTACGAGCAGTACTTC
CDR3: CASSFSGGKTYEQYF

size: NA
J: TRBJ1-1
V: TRBV27
D: NA
DNA: TGTGCCAGCAGTCCTAGGCCGACAGGACAGAACACTGAAGCTTTCTTT
CDR3: CASSPRPTGQNTEAFF

size: NA
J: TRBJ2-7
V: TRBV5-1
D: NA
DNA: TGCGCCAGCAGCTTGGGATGGACGGTAGCCTACGAGCAGTACTTC
CDR3: CASSLGWTVAYEQYF

size: NA
J: TRBJ2-7
V: TRBV30
D: NA
DNA: TGTGCCTGGAGCCACCGGGACAATTTACGCTACGAGCAGTACTTC
CDR3: CAWSHRDNLRYEQYF

size: NA
J: TRBJ1-1
V: TRBV19
D: TRBD1
DNA: TGTGCCAGTAGTACCGAGACAGGGGGCTGGACTGAAGCTTTCTTT
CDR3: CASSTETGGWTEAFF

size: NA
J: TRBJ1-1
V: TRBV28
D: NA
DNA: TGTGCCAGCAGTTTAGGGCAGGGGCGCGCGAACACTGAAGCTTTCTTT
CDR3: CASSLGQGRANTEAFF

size: NA
J: TRBJ1-1
V: TRBV30
D: NA
DNA: TGTGCCTGGGTCCGTTCGGCGAACACTGAAGCTTTCTTT
CDR3: CAWVRSANTEAFF

size: NA
J: TRBJ2-5
V: TRBV5-1
D: NA
DNA: TGCGCCAGCAGCGTCGCGGGGAGCGCAGAGACCCAGTACTTC
CDR3: CASSVAGSAETQYF

size: NA
J: TRBJ2-1
V: TRBV15
D: TRBD2
DNA: TGTGCCACCAGCAGTCCAGCGGGAGGGTACAATGAGCAGTTCTTC
CDR3: CATSSPAGGYNEQFF

size: NA
J: TRBJ2-1
V: TRBV5-1
D: NA
DNA: TGCGCCAGCAGCTTGGCAGGCGAAAGCTCCTACAATGAGCAGTTCTTC
CDR3: CASSLAGESSYNEQFF

size: NA
J: TRBJ1-2
V: TRBV10-3
D: NA
DNA: TGTGCCATCAGAGGTGATAACTATGGCTACACCTTC
CDR3: CAIRGDNYGYTF

size: NA
J: TRBJ2-5
V: TRBV3-1/TRBV3-2
D: NA
DNA: TGTGCCAGCAGCCAAGGGACTACTAAAGAGACCCAGTACTTC
CDR3: CASSQGTTKETQYF